The entry that follows covers one T cell receptor beta chain sequence. This clone's antigen is unknown. Base qualities are missing; no much larger clone stands one base away. The entry originates in a study of human thymus T cells (dated by TCRdb to 2018 to 2021). About the investigation overall: The study used roughly 8 infant thymus samples plus four related peripheral blood samples to characterize TCR alpha and beta repertoires. Donor ages ranged from roughly 6 to 250 days, and the cohort comprised roughly 6 male and two female infants.

Overall study outcomes, separate from this receptor: On average, thymus samples gave around 810,000 unique TCRB clonotypes, whereas blood samples gave around 84,000. Biased V and J gene segment usage appeared to be present in both thymic and peripheral blood repertoires.

Looking up the germline V gene yields CDR1 SGHRS and CDR2 YFSETQ. There are 15 amino acids in the CDR3, from cysteine to phenylalanine inclusive. The sequence is cut down to CDR3 DNA, 45 bases in frame from base 1. The V end loses 0 bases and the J end loses 4 bases, and a stretch of 10 bases separates them. Using the immunoSEQ multiplex PCR assay, the TCRB and TCRAD loci were amplified from a standardized quantity of quality-controlled genomic DNA. The V(D)J region was spanned by amplicons of a length sufficient to cover the CDR3 and to identify V and J genes. Amplicon sequencing was performed on an Illumina platform through the commercial immunoSEQ service. The authors' pipeline ran thus. Corrections for primer bias and sequencing errors followed previously described methods, while TCRAD and TCRB definitions were based on the IMGT database. The repertoires were analysed using immunoSEQ Analyzer 3.0 and VDJTools for basic statistics, V/J segment usage, diversity estimates, rarefaction and pairwise overlap. Diversity was estimated with Chao1, ChaoE, Efron-Thisted, Shannon and inverse Simpson indices, and also on datasets down-sampled to the smallest sample. Repertoire overlap was determined by strict matching of CDR3 nucleotide sequence, V gene and J gene, and Jaccard-based multidimensional scaling clustering was applied. TCRdb retrieved this table from immuneACCESS and kept in-frame rearrangements only. Not all clones are present; in checked studies, unresolved V genes account for under half, and no reason is known for the remainder. V and J calls and clone size are given by that table; D and trimming were obtained from the DNA. Within this sample are 40,000 to 45,000 clones, with 94% of them counted one time only. The ten largest clones add up to about 0.13% of the sample.

Donors were immunologically healthy infants undergoing open corrective cardiac surgery for congenital heart defects in Finland. For four of the eight donors, a small 0.5-1 mL aliquot of peripheral blood was collected during surgery. Instead of starting from a fixed cell number, genomic DNA extraction from blood samples used all available leukocytes. Erythrocytes were removed from blood with ACK lysis buffer, and the leukocytes were stored as pellets at -70 °C. A QIAsymphony instrument was used to extract genomic DNA from the frozen cell pellets. This sequence uses TRBV5-1 and TRBJ1-4; the D gene cannot be resolved reliably. Specimen: blood. The TCR sequence derives from a boy in the first two years of life with a congenital heart defect but otherwise immunologically healthy. Here the CDR3 is given as CASSLGTARNEKLFF. DNA sequence: TGCGCCAGCAGCTTGGGGACGGCCCGTAATGAAAAACTGTTTTTT. Beyond the CDR3, the reference TRBV5-1 and TRBJ1-4 genes provide the residues; the full variable domain reads: KAGVTQTPRYLIKTRGQQVTLSCSPISGHRSVSWYQQTPGQGLQFLFEYFSETQRNKGNFPGRFSGRQFSNSRSEMNVSTLELGDSALYLCASSLGTARNEKLFFGSGTQLSVL.